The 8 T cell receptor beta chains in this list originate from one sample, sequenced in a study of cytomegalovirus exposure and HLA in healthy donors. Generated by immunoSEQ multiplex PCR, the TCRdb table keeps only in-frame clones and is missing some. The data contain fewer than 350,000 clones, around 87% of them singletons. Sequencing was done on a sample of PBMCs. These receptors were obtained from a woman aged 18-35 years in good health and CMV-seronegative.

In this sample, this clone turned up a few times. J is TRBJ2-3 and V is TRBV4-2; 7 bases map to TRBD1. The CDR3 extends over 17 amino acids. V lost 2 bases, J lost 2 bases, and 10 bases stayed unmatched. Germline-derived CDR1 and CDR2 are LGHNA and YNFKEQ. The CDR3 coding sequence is TGTGCCAGCAGCCAAACACCCACCAGGGGGAACACAGATACGCAGTATTTT. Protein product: CASSQTPTRGNTDTQYF.

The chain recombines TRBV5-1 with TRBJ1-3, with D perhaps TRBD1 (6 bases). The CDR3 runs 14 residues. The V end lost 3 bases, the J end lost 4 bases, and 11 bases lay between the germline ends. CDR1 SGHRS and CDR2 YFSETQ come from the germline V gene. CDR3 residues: CASSYGGVGNTIYF. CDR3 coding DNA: TGCGCCAGCAGCTATGGGGGCGTCGGAAACACCATATATTTT.

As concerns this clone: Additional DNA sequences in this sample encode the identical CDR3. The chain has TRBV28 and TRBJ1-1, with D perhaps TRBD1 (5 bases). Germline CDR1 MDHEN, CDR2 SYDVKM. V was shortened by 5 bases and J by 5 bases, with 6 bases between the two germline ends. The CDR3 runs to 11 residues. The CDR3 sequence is CASSPGTEAFF. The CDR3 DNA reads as TGTGCCAGCAGTCCAGGGACTGAAGCTTTCTTT.

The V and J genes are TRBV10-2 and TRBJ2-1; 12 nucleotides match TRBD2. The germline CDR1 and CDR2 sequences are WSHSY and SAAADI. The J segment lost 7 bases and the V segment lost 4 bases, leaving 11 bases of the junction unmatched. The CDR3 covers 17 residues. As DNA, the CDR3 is TGCGCCAGCAGTGGCACCATGGGACTAGCGGGCCGGAATGAGCAGTTCTTC. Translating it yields CASSGTMGLAGRNEQFF.

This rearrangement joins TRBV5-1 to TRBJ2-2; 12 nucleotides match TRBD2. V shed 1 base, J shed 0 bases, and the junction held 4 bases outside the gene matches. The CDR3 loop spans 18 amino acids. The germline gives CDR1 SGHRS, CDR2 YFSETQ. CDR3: CASSLWTSGASNTGELFF. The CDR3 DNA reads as TGCGCCAGCAGCTTGTGGACTAGCGGGGCTTCGAACACCGGGGAGCTGTTTTTT.

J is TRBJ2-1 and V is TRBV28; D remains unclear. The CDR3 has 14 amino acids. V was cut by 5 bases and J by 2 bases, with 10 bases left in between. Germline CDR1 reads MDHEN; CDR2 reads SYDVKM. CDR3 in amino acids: CASSPHLTYNEQFF. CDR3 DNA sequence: TGTGCCAGCAGTCCCCACTTGACCTACAATGAGCAGTTCTTC.

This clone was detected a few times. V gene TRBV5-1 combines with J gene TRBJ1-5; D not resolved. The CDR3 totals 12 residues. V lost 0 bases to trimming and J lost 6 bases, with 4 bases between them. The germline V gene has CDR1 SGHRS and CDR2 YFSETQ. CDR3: CASSLVAQPQHF. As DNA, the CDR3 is TGCGCCAGCAGCTTGGTAGCTCAGCCCCAGCATTTT.

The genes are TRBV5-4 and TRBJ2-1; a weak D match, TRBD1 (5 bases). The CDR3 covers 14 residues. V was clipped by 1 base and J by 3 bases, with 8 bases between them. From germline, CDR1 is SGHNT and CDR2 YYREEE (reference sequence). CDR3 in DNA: TGTGCCAGCAGCTTGCCAGGGCGCTACAATGAGCAGTTCTTC. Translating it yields CASSLPGRYNEQFF.